The clone carrying this T cell receptor beta chain was detected many times. The antigen is unknown. It was RNA transcripts that yielded the amplified TCR beta CDR3 regions. HTBI primers drove first-round RT-PCR of the TCR CDR3. TCRdb analysed the multiplex PCR reads with MiXCR anew, one entry per CDR3 protein. The sample records about 210,000 distinct CDR3 sequences, 17% being singletons. With 4 bases clipped from V and 5 bases from J, the junction kept 12 bases outside the gene matches. Per the germline V gene, CDR1 is MNHEY and CDR2 is SVGEGT. This CDR3 has 17 residues. The data derive from a study of T cells in Graves' hyperthyroidism and ophthalmopathy. Patients aged 18 to 65 had newly diagnosed hyperthyroidism that had lasted under 2 months. The study based diagnoses on clinical symptoms, serum thyroxine and TRAb, thyroid ultrasound and orbital computed tomography. PBMCs stemmed from less than 13 ml fresh peripheral blood.

Whole-study findings and limits: Most expanded thyroid clonotypes above 0.001 recurred in blood.

The sequence was obtained from a man in his forties or fifties with Graves' hyperthyroidism. Sequencing was performed on blood. This rearrangement joins TRBV6-2 or TRBV6-3 to TRBJ2-5; TRBD2 matches at 11 bases. The CDR3 spells CASSSTSGRFFGETQYF. CDR3 coding DNA: TGTGCCAGCAGTTCAACTAGCGGGAGATTTTTTGGGGAGACCCAGTACTTC.